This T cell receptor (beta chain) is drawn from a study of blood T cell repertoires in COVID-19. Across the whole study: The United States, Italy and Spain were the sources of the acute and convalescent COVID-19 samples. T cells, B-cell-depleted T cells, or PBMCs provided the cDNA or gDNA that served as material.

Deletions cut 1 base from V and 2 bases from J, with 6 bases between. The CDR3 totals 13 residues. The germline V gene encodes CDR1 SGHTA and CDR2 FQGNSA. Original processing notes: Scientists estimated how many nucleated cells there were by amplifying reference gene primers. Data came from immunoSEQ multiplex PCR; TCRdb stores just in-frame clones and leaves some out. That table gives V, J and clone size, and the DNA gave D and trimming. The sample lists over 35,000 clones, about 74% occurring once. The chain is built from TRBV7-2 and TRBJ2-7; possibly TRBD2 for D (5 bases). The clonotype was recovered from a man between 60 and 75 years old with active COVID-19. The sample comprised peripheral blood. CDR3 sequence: CASSLGTPYEQYF. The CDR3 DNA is TGTGCCAGCAGCTTAGGGACTCCCTACGAGCAGTACTTC.